Here is one TCR beta chain with its context. The entry originates in a study of control samples from healthy donors and cancer patients. This CDR3 contains 18 residues. V shed 0 bases and J shed 0 bases, with 14 bases lying between them. CDR1 LGHDT and CDR2 YNNKEL come from the germline V gene (reference sequence). The repertoire was sequenced with immunoSEQ multiplex PCR; TCRdb's copy has only in-frame clones and lacks some. Of roughly 190,000 clones listed, around 93% were seen once; the top ten hold less than 2%. The sample taken for sequencing was blood. The sequence derives from a man aged 25 to 45 in good health. The V and J genes are TRBV3-1 (or the pseudogene TRBV3-2) and TRBJ1-4; D is possibly TRBD1 (6 bases). The CDR3 is CASSQELGRTATNEKLFF. CDR3 bases: TGTGCCAGCAGCCAAGAACTTGGGCGGACAGCAACTAATGAAAAACTGTTTTTT.